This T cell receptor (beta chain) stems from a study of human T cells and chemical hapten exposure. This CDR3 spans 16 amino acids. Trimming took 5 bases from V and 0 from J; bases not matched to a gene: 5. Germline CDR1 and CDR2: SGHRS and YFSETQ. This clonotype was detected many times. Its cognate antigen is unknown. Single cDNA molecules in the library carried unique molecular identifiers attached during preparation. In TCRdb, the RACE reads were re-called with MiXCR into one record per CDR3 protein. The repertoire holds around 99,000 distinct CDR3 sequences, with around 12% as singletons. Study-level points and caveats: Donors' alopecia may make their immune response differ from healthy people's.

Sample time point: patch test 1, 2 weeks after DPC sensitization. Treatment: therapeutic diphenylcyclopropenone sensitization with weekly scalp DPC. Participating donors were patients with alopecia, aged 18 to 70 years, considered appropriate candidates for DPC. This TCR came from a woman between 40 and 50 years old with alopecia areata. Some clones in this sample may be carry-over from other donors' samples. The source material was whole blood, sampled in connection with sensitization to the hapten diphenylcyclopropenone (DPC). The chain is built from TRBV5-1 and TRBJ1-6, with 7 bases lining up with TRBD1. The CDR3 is CASRKTGSSYNSPLHF. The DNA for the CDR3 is TGCGCCAGCAGGAAGACAGGGAGCTCCTATAATTCACCCCTCCACTTT.